This TCR beta chain comes out of a study of T cell repertoires in cytomegalovirus infection. Study context: CMV infection plus the matching HLA type was flagged by public TCR beta signatures.

The study's findings and limits: Cumulative public TCR beta family frequency identified carriers of CMV plus the relevant HLA.

This clonotype has only one observation. What it recognizes is unknown. The CDR3 contains 15 residues. CDR1 GTSNPN and CDR2 SVGIG come from the germline V gene (reference sequence). V lost 2 bases to trimming and J lost 0 bases, with 11 bases between them. TCRdb fed the reads into MiXCR, producing one record per CDR3 protein. The data hold around 350,000 distinct CDR3 sequences, with 18% observed a single time. This TCR came from a human donor in good health (CMV status not recorded). Some clones in this sample may be carry-over from other donors' samples. The rearrangement links TRBV30 to TRBJ1-5; no clear D. Sequencing was done on a sample of PBMCs. Written as DNA, the CDR3 is TGTGCCTGGAGTAAAGAGAAGATTAGCAATCAGCCCCAGCATTTT. The encoded protein is CAWSKEKISNQPQHF. Full variable domain (remainder filled in from reference TRBV30 and TRBJ1-5): SQTIHQWPATLVQPVGSPLSLECTVEGTSNPNLYWYRQAAGRGLQLLFYSVGIGQISSEVPQNLSASRPQDRQFILSSKKLLLSDSGFYLCAWSKEKISNQPQHFGDGTRLSIL.